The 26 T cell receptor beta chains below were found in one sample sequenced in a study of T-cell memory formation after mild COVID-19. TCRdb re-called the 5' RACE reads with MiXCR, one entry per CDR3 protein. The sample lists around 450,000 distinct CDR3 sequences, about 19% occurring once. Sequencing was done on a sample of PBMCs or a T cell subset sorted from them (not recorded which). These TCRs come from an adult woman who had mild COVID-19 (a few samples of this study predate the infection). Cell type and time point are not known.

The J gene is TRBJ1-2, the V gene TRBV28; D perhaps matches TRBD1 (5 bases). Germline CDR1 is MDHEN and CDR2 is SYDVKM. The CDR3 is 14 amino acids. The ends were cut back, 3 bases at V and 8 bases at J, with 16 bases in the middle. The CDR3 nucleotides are TGTGCCAGCAGTTTTCCCCCATCGGGGGGGGGCTACACCTTC. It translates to CASSFPPSGGGYTF.

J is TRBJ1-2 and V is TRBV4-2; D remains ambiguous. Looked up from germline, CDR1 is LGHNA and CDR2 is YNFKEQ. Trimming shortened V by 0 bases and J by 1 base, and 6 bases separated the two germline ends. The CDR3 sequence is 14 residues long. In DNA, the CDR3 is TGTGCCAGCAGCCAAGATATGGATAACTATGGCTACACCTTC. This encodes CASSQDMDNYGYTF.

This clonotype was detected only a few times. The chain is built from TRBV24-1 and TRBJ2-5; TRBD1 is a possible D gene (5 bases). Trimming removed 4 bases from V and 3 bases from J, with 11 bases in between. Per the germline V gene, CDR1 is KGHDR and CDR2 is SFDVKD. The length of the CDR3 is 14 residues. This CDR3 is CATSDFGQKETQYF. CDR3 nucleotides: TGTGCCACCAGTGACTTCGGACAAAAAGAGACCCAGTACTTC.

CDR3: CASSQDPQSTGAGEQFF. CDR3 DNA sequence: TGTGCCAGCAGCCAAGATCCCCAATCCACGGGAGCGGGAGAGCAGTTCTTC. The chain carries TRBV4-2 and TRBJ2-1; TRBD2 aligns across 7 bases. The germline V gene has CDR1 LGHNA and CDR2 YNFKEQ. V trimming: 0 bases; J trimming: 10 bases; junction bases outside the gene matches: 15. This CDR3 contains 17 residues.

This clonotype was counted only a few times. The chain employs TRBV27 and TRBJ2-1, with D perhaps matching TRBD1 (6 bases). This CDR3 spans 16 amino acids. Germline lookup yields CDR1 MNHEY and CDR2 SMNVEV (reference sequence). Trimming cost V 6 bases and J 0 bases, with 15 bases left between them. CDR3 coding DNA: TGTGCCAGCAGCCGACAAGGGACACCCTCCTACAATGAGCAGTTCTTC. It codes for CASSRQGTPSYNEQFF.

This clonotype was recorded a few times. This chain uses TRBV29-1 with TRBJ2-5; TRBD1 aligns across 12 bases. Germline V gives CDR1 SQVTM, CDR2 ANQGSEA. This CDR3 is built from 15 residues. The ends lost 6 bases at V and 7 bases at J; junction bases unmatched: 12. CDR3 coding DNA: TGCAGCGTCGAGGGACAGGGGGCCTTGCGAGGGACCCAGTACTTC. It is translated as CSVEGQGALRGTQYF.

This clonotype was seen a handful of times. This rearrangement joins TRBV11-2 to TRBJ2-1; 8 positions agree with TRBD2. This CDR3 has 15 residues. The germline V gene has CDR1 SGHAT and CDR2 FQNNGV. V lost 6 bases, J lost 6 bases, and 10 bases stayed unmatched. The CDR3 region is CASRNSGIASNEQFF. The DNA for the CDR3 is TGTGCCAGCAGGAATAGCGGGATCGCCTCCAATGAGCAGTTCTTC.

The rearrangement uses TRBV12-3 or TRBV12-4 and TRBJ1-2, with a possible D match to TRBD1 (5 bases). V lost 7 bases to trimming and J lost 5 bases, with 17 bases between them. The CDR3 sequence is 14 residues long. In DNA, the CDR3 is TGTGCCAGCACCACCTACAGGTTCGCATATGGCTACACCTTC. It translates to CASTTYRFAYGYTF.

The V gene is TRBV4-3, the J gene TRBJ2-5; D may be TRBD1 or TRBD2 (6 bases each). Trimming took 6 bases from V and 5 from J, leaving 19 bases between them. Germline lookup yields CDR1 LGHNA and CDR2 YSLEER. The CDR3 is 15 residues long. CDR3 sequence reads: CASSTQWGARETQYF. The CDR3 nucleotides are TGCGCCAGCAGTACTCAGTGGGGGGCACGCGAGACCCAGTACTTC.

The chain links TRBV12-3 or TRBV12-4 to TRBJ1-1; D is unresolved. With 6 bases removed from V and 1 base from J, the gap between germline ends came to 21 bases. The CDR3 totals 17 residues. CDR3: CASSPGRYWTKNTEAFF. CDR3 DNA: TGTGCCAGCAGCCCAGGCCGATACTGGACGAAGAACACTGAAGCTTTCTTT.

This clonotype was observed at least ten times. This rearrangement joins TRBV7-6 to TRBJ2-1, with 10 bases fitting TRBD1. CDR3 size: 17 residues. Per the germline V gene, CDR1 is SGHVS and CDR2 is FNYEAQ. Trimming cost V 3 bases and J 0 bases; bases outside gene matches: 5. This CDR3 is CASSFWTGGSSYNEQFF. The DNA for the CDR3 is TGTGCCAGCAGCTTCTGGACAGGGGGTAGCTCCTACAATGAGCAGTTCTTC.

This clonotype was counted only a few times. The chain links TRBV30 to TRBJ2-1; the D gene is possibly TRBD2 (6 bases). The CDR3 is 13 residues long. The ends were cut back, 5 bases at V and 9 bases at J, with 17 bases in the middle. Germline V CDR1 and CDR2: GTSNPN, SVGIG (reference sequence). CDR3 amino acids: CAWGGKVAAEQFF. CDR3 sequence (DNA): TGTGCCTGGGGAGGGAAGGTGGCGGCTGAGCAGTTCTTC.

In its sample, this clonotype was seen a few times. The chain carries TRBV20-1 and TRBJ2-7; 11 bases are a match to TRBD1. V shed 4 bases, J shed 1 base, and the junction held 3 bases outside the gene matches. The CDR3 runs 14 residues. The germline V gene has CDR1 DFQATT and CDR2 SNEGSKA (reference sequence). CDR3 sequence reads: CSAIGDRGSYEQYF. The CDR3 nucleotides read TGCAGTGCTATCGGGGACAGGGGGTCCTACGAGCAGTACTTC.

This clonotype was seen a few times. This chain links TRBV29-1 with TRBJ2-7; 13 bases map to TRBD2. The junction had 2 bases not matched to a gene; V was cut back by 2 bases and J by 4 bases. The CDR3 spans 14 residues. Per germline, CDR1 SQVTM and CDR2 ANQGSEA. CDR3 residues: CSVETSGRGYEQYF. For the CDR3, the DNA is TGCAGCGTTGAAACTAGCGGGAGGGGATACGAGCAGTACTTC.

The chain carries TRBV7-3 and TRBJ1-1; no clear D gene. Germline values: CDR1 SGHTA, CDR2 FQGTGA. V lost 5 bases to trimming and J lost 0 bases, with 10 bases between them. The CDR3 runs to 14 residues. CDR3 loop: CASSQDGLNTEAFF. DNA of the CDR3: TGTGCCAGCAGCCAGGACGGGCTGAACACTGAAGCTTTCTTT. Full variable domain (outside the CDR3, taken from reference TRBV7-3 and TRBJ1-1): GAGVSQTPSNKVTEKGKYVELRCDPISGHTALYWYRQSLGQGPEFLIYFQGTGAADDSGLPNDRFFAVRPEGSVSTLKIQRTERGDSAVYLCASSQDGLNTEAFFGQGTRLTVV.

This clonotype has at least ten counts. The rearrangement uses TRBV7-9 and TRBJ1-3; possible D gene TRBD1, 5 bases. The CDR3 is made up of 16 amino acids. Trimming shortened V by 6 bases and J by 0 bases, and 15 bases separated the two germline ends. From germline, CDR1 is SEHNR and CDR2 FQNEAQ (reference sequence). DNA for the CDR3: TGTGCCAGCAGATCCGGGACGGTGACCTCTGGAAACACCATATATTTT. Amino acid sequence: CASRSGTVTSGNTIYF.

CDR3 nucleotides: TGTGCCAGCAGCGACAGGGCCCACGAGCAGTACTTC. Residues: CASSDRAHEQYF. This sequence joins TRBV6-5 and TRBJ2-7; 7 bases align to TRBD1. Germline CDR1 is MNHEY and CDR2 is SVGAGI. With 6 bases clipped from V and 5 bases from J, the junction kept 4 bases outside the gene matches. This CDR3 is 12 amino acids long.

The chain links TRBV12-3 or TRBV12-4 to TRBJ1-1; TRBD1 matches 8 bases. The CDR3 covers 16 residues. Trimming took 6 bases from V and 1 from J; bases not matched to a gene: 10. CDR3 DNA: TGTGCCAGCAGAGAGGGGACAGGCGCAAAGAACACTGAAGCTTTCTTT. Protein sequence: CASREGTGAKNTEAFF.

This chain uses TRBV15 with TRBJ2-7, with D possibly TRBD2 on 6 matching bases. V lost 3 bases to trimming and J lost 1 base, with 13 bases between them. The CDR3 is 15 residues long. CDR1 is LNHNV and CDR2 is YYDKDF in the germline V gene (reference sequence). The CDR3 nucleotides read TGTGCCACCAGCAGGGGACTCGGGGGTTCCTACGAGCAGTACTTC. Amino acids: CATSRGLGGSYEQYF.

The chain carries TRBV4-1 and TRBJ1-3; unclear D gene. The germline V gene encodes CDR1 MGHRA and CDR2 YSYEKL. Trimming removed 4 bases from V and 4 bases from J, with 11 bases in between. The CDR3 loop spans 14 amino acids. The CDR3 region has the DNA TGCGCCAGCAGCCCCTGGCGGGAAGGAAACACCATATATTTT. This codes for CASSPWREGNTIYF.

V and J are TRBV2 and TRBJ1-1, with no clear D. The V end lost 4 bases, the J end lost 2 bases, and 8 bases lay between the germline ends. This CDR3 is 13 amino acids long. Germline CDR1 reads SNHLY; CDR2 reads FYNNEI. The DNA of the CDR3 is TGTGCCAGCAGTGCACAGTATAACACTGAAGCTTTCTTT. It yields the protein CASSAQYNTEAFF.

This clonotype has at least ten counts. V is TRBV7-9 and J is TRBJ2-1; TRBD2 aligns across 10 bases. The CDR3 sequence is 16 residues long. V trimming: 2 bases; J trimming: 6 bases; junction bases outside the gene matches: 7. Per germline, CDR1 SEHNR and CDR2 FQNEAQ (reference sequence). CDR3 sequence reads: CASSLPAGGPGNEQFF. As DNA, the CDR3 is TGTGCCAGCAGCTTACCAGCGGGAGGGCCGGGCAATGAGCAGTTCTTC.

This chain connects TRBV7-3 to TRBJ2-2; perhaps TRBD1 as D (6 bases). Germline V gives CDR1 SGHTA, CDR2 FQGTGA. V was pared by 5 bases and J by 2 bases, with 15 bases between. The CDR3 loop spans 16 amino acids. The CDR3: CASSPHGTSNTGELFF. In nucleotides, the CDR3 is TGTGCCAGCAGCCCCCACGGGACATCCAACACCGGGGAGCTGTTTTTT.

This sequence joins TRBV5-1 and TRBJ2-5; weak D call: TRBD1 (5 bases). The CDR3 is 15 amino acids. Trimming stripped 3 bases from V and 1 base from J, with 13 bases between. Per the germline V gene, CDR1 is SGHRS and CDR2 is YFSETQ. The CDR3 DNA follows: TGCGCCAGCAGCTGGATTACAGGTTCCCAAGAGACCCAGTACTTC. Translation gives CASSWITGSQETQYF.

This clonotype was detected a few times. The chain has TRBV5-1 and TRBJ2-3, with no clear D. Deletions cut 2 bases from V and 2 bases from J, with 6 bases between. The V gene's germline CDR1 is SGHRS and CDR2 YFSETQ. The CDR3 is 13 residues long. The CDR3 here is CASSFYFTDTQYF. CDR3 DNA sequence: TGCGCCAGCAGCTTTTATTTCACAGATACGCAGTATTTT.

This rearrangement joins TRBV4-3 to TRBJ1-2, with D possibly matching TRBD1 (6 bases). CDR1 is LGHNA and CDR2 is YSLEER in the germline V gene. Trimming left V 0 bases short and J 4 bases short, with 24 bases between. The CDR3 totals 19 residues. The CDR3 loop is CASSQDDGRGVVVGYGYTF. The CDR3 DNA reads TGCGCCAGCAGCCAAGATGACGGCAGGGGCGTGGTGGTCGGCTATGGCTACACCTTC.